A single T cell receptor (beta chain) is shown here with its context. The authors' processing: Estimates of nucleated cell counts were drawn from the amplification of reference gene primers. TCRdb's table, derived via immunoSEQ multiplex PCR, lists solely in-frame clones and lacks some. V, J and clone size derive from that table, while D and trimming were established from the DNA sequence. This table has 220,000 or so clones, just under 85% appearing once. Living in 24 US areas, the participants were between roughly 18 and 90 years of age. This record comes from a study of blood T cell repertoires in COVID-19. In the study overall: PBMCs, B-cell-depleted T cells, or T cells provided the cDNA or gDNA that made up the material.

Trimming stripped 7 bases from V and 2 bases from J, with 15 bases between. The CDR3 sequence is 15 residues long. The germline gives CDR1 WSHSY, CDR2 SAAADI. The rearrangement links TRBV10-2 to TRBJ2-1, with D perhaps TRBD2 (7 bases). The source material was PBMCs or T cells enriched from blood (not recorded which). This TCR was sampled from a woman aged 40-49 years with acute COVID-19. The CDR3 nucleotides read TGCGCCAGCATCGAGGGGGGGGCCACCTACAATGAGCAGTTCTTC. Translation gives CASIEGGATYNEQFF.